Each of the 27 T cell receptor beta chains below was sequenced from the same sample in a study of blood T cell repertoires in COVID-19. TCRdb's table, derived via immunoSEQ multiplex PCR, lists solely in-frame clones and lacks some. The table includes 150,000 to 200,000 clones, 80% to 85% detected once. The sample was PBMCs or T cells enriched from blood (not recorded which). These TCRs come from a man between 65 and 80 years old who had been exposed to COVID-19.

Here the CDR3 DNA reads TGTGCCAGCAGAGGTAGCGGGCTACAAGAGACCCAGTACTTC. Amino acid sequence: CASRGSGLQETQYF. J is TRBJ2-5 and V is TRBV7-2; 7 bases line up with TRBD2. In germline, CDR1 is SGHTA, CDR2 FQGNSA. The CDR3 consists of 14 residues. Trimming took 6 bases from V and 2 from J; bases not matched to a gene: 6.

The chain employs TRBV9 and TRBJ1-2, with D unresolved. Germline CDR1 and CDR2: SGDLS and YYNGEE. Trimming took off 0 bases at V and 0 bases at J, with 6 bases between the two ends. The CDR3 is 14 residues long. The CDR3, as DNA: TGTGCCAGCAGCGTAGGGAGTTCTAACTATGGCTACACCTTC. This translates into CASSVGSSNYGYTF.

V is TRBV2 and J is TRBJ1-5; D is possibly TRBD1 (5 bases). The CDR3 totals 17 residues. Germline CDR1 and CDR2: SNHLY and FYNNEI. V lost 5 bases, J lost 0 bases, and 17 bases lay in between. The CDR3 here is CASSLGQKLYSNQPQHF. The DNA of the CDR3 is TGTGCCAGCAGTTTAGGACAAAAACTCTATAGCAATCAGCCCCAGCATTTT.

The chain employs TRBV5-5 and TRBJ2-3; a weak D match, TRBD2 (6 bases). Germline V gives CDR1 SGHKS, CDR2 YYEKEE (reference sequence). The CDR3 consists of 14 residues. V dropped 0 bases and J dropped 1 base, with 6 bases sitting between them. In nucleotides, the CDR3 is TGTGCCAGCAGCTTGGTAGCGGGCACAGATACGCAGTATTTT. Amino acid sequence: CASSLVAGTDTQYF.

The chain recombines TRBV15 with TRBJ1-1; possible D gene TRBD1, 5 bases. Germline V CDR1 and CDR2: LNHNV, YYDKDF (reference sequence). The CDR3 is 16 amino acids. V was pared by 3 bases and J by 4 bases, with 18 bases between. Here the CDR3 DNA reads TGTGCCACCAGCAGGGGGGGACTTACCCAGAGCACTGAAGCTTTCTTT. Encoded protein: CATSRGGLTQSTEAFF. Complete variable domain (other parts from reference TRBV15 and TRBJ1-1): DAMVIQNPRYQVTQFGKPVTLSCSQTLNHNVMYWYQQKSSQAPKLLFHYYDKDFNNEADTPDNFQSRRPNTSFCFLDIRSPGLGDTAMYLCATSRGGLTQSTEAFFGQGTRLTVV.

The rearrangement uses TRBV3-1 (or the pseudogene TRBV3-2) and TRBJ1-2; a possible D gene is TRBD1 (6 bases). V lost 3 bases and J lost 8, with 22 bases in between. Germline values: CDR1 LGHDT, CDR2 YNNKEL (reference sequence). The CDR3 consists of 16 residues. The CDR3, as DNA: TGTGCCAGCAGCCATACCACCCTAAACAGGGAGGGGGGCTACACCTTC. Amino acid sequence: CASSHTTLNREGGYTF.

J is TRBJ1-5 and V is TRBV5-1; 8 positions agree with TRBD1. The germline gives CDR1 SGHRS, CDR2 YFSETQ. V trimming: 3 bases; J trimming: 4 bases; junction bases outside the gene matches: 3. This CDR3 region has 14 residues. The CDR3 bases are TGCGCCAGCAGCTGGGGGACAGGAAATCAGCCCCAGCATTTT. Translated, it gives CASSWGTGNQPQHF.

This rearrangement joins TRBV2 to TRBJ2-7; D ambiguous. V was shortened by 6 bases and J by 4 bases, with 7 bases between the two germline ends. CDR1 and CDR2 (germline): SNHLY, FYNNEI. CDR3 length: 11 residues. The CDR3 loop reads CASRRGYEQYF. The CDR3 DNA follows: TGTGCCAGCAGGAGAGGATACGAGCAGTACTTC.

The chain employs TRBV7-8 and TRBJ2-2; the D gene is possibly TRBD1 (6 bases). CDR1 is SGHVS and CDR2 is FQNEAQ in the germline V gene. The CDR3 extends over 14 amino acids. Trimming took off 2 bases at V and 7 bases at J, with 11 bases between the two ends. CDR3 DNA: TGTGCCAGCAGCTTAAGACTCAGGGGCGGGGAGCTGTTTTTT. Its translation is CASSLRLRGGELFF.

CDR3 residues: CASSLRLAGGGTDTQYF. CDR3 in DNA: TGTGCCAGCAGCCTCCGACTAGCGGGAGGCGGGACAGATACGCAGTATTTT. This chain connects TRBV5-4 to TRBJ2-3, with 13 bases lining up with TRBD2. The CDR3 contains 17 residues. Per germline, CDR1 SGHNT and CDR2 YYREEE (reference sequence). The V segment lost 4 bases and the J segment 3 bases; nucleotides outside the gene matches: 8.

The CDR3 region has the DNA TGTGCCAGCGGCCCCGGCGGGTCAGACTCTGGGGCCAACGTCCTGACTTTC. Encoded protein: CASGPGGSDSGANVLTF. The chain employs TRBV7-9 and TRBJ2-6; tentative D call: TRBD2 (5 bases). The CDR3 is made up of 17 amino acids. The germline V gene encodes CDR1 SEHNR and CDR2 FQNEAQ (reference sequence). V dropped 8 bases and J dropped 0 bases, with 17 bases sitting between them. The whole variable domain, remainder taken from reference TRBV7-9 and TRBJ2-6, is DTGVSQNPRHKITKRGQNVTFRCDPISEHNRLYWYRQTLGQGPEFLTYFQNEAQLEKSRLLSDRFSAERPKGSFSTLEIQRTEQGDSAMYLCASGPGGSDSGANVLTFGAGSRLTVL.

The chain links TRBV2 to TRBJ2-7, with D perhaps matching TRBD1 (5 bases). V lost 7 bases, J lost 5 bases, and 15 bases lay in between. CDR3 length equals 13 residues. In germline, CDR1 is SNHLY, CDR2 FYNNEI. In DNA form, the CDR3 reads TGTGCCAGCAAGACAGACCTGGCCCACGAGCAGTACTTC. This codes for CASKTDLAHEQYF.

This clone came up a few times. V and J are TRBV14 and TRBJ2-2; D uncertain. This CDR3 is 13 amino acids long. The V gene lost 4 bases and the J gene lost 13 bases, with 16 bases spanning the gap. Germline V CDR1 and CDR2: SGHDN, FVKESK. The CDR3 DNA follows: TGTGCCAGCAGCCCCGGATGGGCGTCGGCGCTGTTTTTT. Translation: CASSPGWASALFF.

The rearrangement links TRBV5-1 to TRBJ1-5, with D tentatively TRBD1 (5 bases). Trimming took off 0 bases at V and 5 bases at J, with 12 bases between the two ends. CDR1 is SGHRS and CDR2 is YFSETQ in the germline V gene. The CDR3 is 15 residues long. The CDR3 loop reads CASSLEPGRHQPQHF. The CDR3 DNA reads TGCGCCAGCAGCTTGGAACCAGGGAGGCATCAGCCCCAGCATTTT.

CDR3 in amino acids: CASSSRENTEAFF. The CDR3 nucleotides read TGTGCCAGCAGCTCCCGAGAGAACACTGAAGCTTTCTTT. The chain links TRBV11-2 to TRBJ1-1, with no clear D. With 4 bases removed from V and 1 base from J, the gap between germline ends came to 7 bases. Per germline, CDR1 SGHAT and CDR2 FQNNGV. The CDR3 consists of 13 residues.

The genes are TRBV9 and TRBJ1-4; tentatively, D is TRBD1 (5 bases). V lost 3 bases and J lost 6, with 12 bases in between. This CDR3 region has 14 residues. Germline-derived CDR1 and CDR2 are SGDLS and YYNGEE. As DNA, the CDR3 is TGTGCCAGCAGCGAGACAGACACCCATGAAAAACTGTTTTTT. Its protein product is CASSETDTHEKLFF. Filled out from reference TRBV9 and TRBJ1-4, the complete variable domain reads DSGVTQTPKHLITATGQRVTLRCSPRSGDLSVYWYQQSLDQGLQFLIQYYNGEERAKGNILERFSAQQFPDLHSELNLSSLELGDSALYFCASSETDTHEKLFFGSGTQLSVL.

The chain has TRBV2 and TRBJ1-2; TRBD1 is a possible D gene (6 bases). From germline, CDR1 is SNHLY and CDR2 FYNNEI. CDR3 length: 15 residues. V lost 5 bases, J lost 4 bases, and 17 bases lay in between. The CDR3 is CASSMGTGWPYGYTF. CDR3 in DNA: TGTGCCAGCAGTATGGGAACAGGGTGGCCCTATGGCTACACCTTC.

J is TRBJ2-7 and V is TRBV6-5; 10 nucleotides line up with TRBD1. Germline CDR1 and CDR2: MNHEY and SVGAGI. This CDR3 has 14 amino acids. J lost 3 bases, V lost 2 bases, and 1 base had no gene match. The CDR3 DNA sequence: TGTGCCAGCAGTTACGACAGGGGGCGCTACGAGCAGTACTTC. Encoded protein: CASSYDRGRYEQYF.

The genes are TRBV18 and TRBJ1-4; D possibly corresponds to TRBD1 (6 bases). From germline, CDR1 is KGHSH and CDR2 LQKENI. The CDR3 is 18 residues long. Trimming left V 3 bases short and J 4 bases short, with 21 bases between. This CDR3 is CASSPPNVGTPGNEKLFF. The DNA for the CDR3 is TGTGCCAGCTCACCGCCAAACGTCGGGACACCGGGTAATGAAAAACTGTTTTTT.

The CDR3 sequence is CATSRLYPGTADNQPQHF. In DNA form, the CDR3 reads TGTGCCACCAGCAGACTCTACCCCGGGACAGCGGACAATCAGCCCCAGCATTTT. The rearrangement links TRBV15 to TRBJ1-5; 7 bases align to TRBD1. This CDR3 has 18 amino acids. Germline V gene data show CDR1 as LNHNV and CDR2 as YYDKDF (reference sequence). J was trimmed by 3 bases and V by 2 bases; bases with no gene match: 13.

This clone was seen a handful of times. The CDR3 DNA sequence: TGCGCCAGCAGACCGGGACTAGCGCACACCGGGGAGCTGTTTTTT. Translated: CASRPGLAHTGELFF. The V gene is TRBV4-1, the J gene TRBJ2-2; 10 bases map to TRBD2. This CDR3 is 15 amino acids long. The ends lost 6 bases at V and 3 bases at J; junction bases unmatched: 4. The germline CDR1 and CDR2 sequences are MGHRA and YSYEKL.

Only a few counts were recorded for this clone. V usage is TRBV2 and J usage is TRBJ2-7; 11 bases line up with TRBD2. Germline V gene sequence: CDR1 SNHLY, CDR2 FYNNEI. V was pared by 5 bases and J by 0 bases, with 3 bases of the junction left unmatched. CDR3 length equals 15 residues. This CDR3 is CASSLTSGASYEQYF. DNA for the CDR3: TGTGCCAGCAGTCTGACTAGCGGGGCCTCCTACGAGCAGTACTTC.

CDR3 residues: CASSEENTIYF. As DNA, the CDR3 is TGTGCCAGCAGCGAGGAAAACACCATATATTTT. The V call is TRBV6-5, the J call TRBJ1-3, with unresolved D. V was cut by 6 bases and J by 6 bases, with 6 bases left in between. CDR1 and CDR2 from the germline V gene are MNHEY and SVGAGI. The length of the CDR3 is 11 residues.

V and J are TRBV24-1 and TRBJ2-3; TRBD1 matches at 11 bases. Losses at the gene ends were 9 bases for V and 5 bases for J; bases not matched to a gene: 9. In germline, CDR1 is KGHDR, CDR2 SFDVKD. The CDR3 extends over 15 amino acids. The CDR3 coding sequence is TGTGCCACCTCAGGGGGACAGGGGGGTGGAGATACGCAGTATTTT. Encoded protein: CATSGGQGGGDTQYF.

This CDR3 is CASRGTGWDTQYF. CDR3 nucleotides: TGTGCCAGCAGGGGGACAGGGTGGGATACGCAGTATTTT. V and J are TRBV6-6 and TRBJ2-3; 9 bases fit TRBD1. Unmatched junction bases numbered 4, after V lost 6 bases and J lost 6 bases. The CDR3 runs to 13 residues. Germline CDR1 and CDR2: MNHNY and SVGAGI (reference sequence).

The table lists this clone with a few counts. This rearrangement joins TRBV9 to TRBJ1-1; 9 nucleotides match TRBD1. CDR3 length: 16 residues. Germline values: CDR1 SGDLS, CDR2 YYNGEE. The V gene end was trimmed by 3 bases and the J gene end by 5 bases; junction bases not matched to a gene: 11. In DNA, the CDR3 is TGTGCCAGCAGCGCTACAGGGGGCTCTAGAGGTACTGAAGCTTTCTTT. Translated, it gives CASSATGGSRGTEAFF.

This chain joins TRBV6-7 and TRBJ1-5; 10 bases fit TRBD1. TRBV6-7 qualifies as an ORF whose function is uncertain. The CDR3 totals 16 residues. Trimming at V came to 9 bases and at J to 0 bases, leaving 8 bases not matched to a gene. For the CDR3, the DNA is TGTGCCAGGGGACAGGGGTGGGTTTTTAGCAATCAGCCCCAGCATTTT. It translates to CARGQGWVFSNQPQHF.